The rows below give T cell receptor beta chains drawn from one sample of a study of long-term antiretroviral therapy in people with HIV. Sequencing used immunoSEQ multiplex PCR; TCRdb keeps in-frame clones, though not all of them. The repertoire has approximately 29,000 clones, about 93% of them found once; the top ten carry 10%. Sequences were derived from unsorted PBMCs, sampled 6.2 years after starting antiretroviral therapy. The source of these receptors is a man aged 40-55 years with HIV. The CDR3 runs from the conserved cysteine through the conserved F or W. A D gene is named only where the DNA matches it firmly. For some rows the clone size is stated as once, few or many, or as a class when expanded; others skip it.

CDR3nt	CDR3aa	d_gene	abundance	v_gene	j_gene
TGTGCCAGCAGCGTCGGGACTAGCGGGGGGGCCATCCATGAGCAGTTCTTC	CASSVGTSGGAIHEQFF	TRBD2	-	TRBV9	TRBJ2-1
TGTGCCAGCACCCCGGCGGGGGGCAACAGATACGAGCAGTACTTC	CASTPAGGNRYEQYF	TRBD2	-	TRBV6-1	TRBJ2-7
TGTGCCAGCAGTTACTCGGCCAAGCGGGGGGGTCAGCAGTACTTC	CASSYSAKRGGQQYF	TRBD2	-	TRBV6-5	TRBJ2-7
TGTGCCAGCAGTTACGCGGGGGGCGGCAATCAGCCCCAGCATTTT	CASSYAGGGNQPQHF	-	-	TRBV5-6	TRBJ1-5
TGCAGCGTTGAAGCGACGGACGGAGGACCCTACGAGCAGTACTTC	CSVEATDGGPYEQYF	-	-	TRBV29-1	TRBJ2-7
TGTGCCAGCAGCGATGGGAATGAGCAGTTCTTC	CASSDGNEQFF	-	-	TRBV7-6	TRBJ2-1
TGCAGCGTCATGTTCCGGGACAGGGAGTACTTC	CSVMFRDREYF	TRBD1	-	TRBV29-1	TRBJ2-7
TGTGCCACCAGCAGAGATAGGAGTTCCTACGAGCAGTACTTC	CATSRDRSSYEQYF	-	-	TRBV15	TRBJ2-7
TGCGCCAGCAGCTTGGAAGGGAAATATGGCTACACCTTC	CASSLEGKYGYTF	-	-	TRBV5-1	TRBJ1-2
TGTGCCATCAGTGAGGACGTTCGGGTTGCCCCAGATACGCAGTATTTT	CAISEDVRVAPDTQYF	-	-	TRBV10-3	TRBJ2-3
TGTGCCAGCAGCCCAGGGTCGACAGTTCTATCAGAGACCCAGTACTTC	CASSPGSTVLSETQYF	-	once	TRBV7-9	TRBJ2-5
TGTGCCAGCAGCCCTGGACAGGGGGGGTACAATGAGCAGTTCTTC	CASSPGQGGYNEQFF	TRBD1	-	TRBV7-2	TRBJ2-1
TGTGCCAGCAGTGACAAGGTAGGGACACTGAACACTGAAGCTTTCTTT	CASSDKVGTLNTEAFF	-	-	TRBV6-1	TRBJ1-1
TGTGCCAGCAGTGGACAGGGACCCGCCGAAGCTTTCTTT	CASSGQGPAEAFF	TRBD1	-	TRBV25-1	TRBJ1-1
TGTGCCAGCAGCTTTTTGGAGGGGTCCACAGATACGCAGTATTTT	CASSFLEGSTDTQYF	-	-	TRBV7-2	TRBJ2-3
TGTGCCAGCAGCCCCCCGGAGGATACGCAGTATTTT	CASSPPEDTQYF	-	-	TRBV7-2	TRBJ2-3
TGTGCCAGCAGCGGGGGGGTTTTTTCTTCACCCCTCCACTTT	CASSGGVFSSPLHF	-	-	TRBV14	TRBJ1-6
TGTGCCAGCAGTGCTAGCGGGGGCTACAATGAGCAGTTCTTC	CASSASGGYNEQFF	TRBD2	once	TRBV6-4	TRBJ2-1
TGTGCCAGCAGCACCGGGGGAACGGGCTACAATGAGCAGTTCTTC	CASSTGGTGYNEQFF	-	-	TRBV5-4	TRBJ2-1
TGTGCCAGCAGCCCCGGGGCTTTATACGAGCAGTACTTC	CASSPGALYEQYF	-	-	TRBV11-2	TRBJ2-7
TGTGCCATCAGTGCGGGACAGGGGGCTTCCGGGGAGCTGTTTTTT	CAISAGQGASGELFF	TRBD1	-	TRBV10-3	TRBJ2-2
TGTGCCAGCAGTCAAGGACAGGGGCAGAATCAGCCCCAGCATTTT	CASSQGQGQNQPQHF	TRBD1	-	TRBV6-1	TRBJ1-5
TGCGCCAGCCACCCGTCGACAGGCGGATCCTACGAGCAGTACTTC	CASHPSTGGSYEQYF	-	few	TRBV5-1	TRBJ2-7
TGTGCCTGGCGCCCTGACCCCGTTTCGAAGACCACTGAAGCTTTCTTT	CAWRPDPVSKTTEAFF	-	-	TRBV30	TRBJ1-1
TGTGCCAGCAGTTTTTGGGGGAGCAATCAGCCCCAGCATTTT	CASSFWGSNQPQHF	-	-	TRBV27	TRBJ1-5
TGTGCCATCAGTGAGACCTTCGTGGGGCGGAGCAACACTGAAGCTTTCTTT	CAISETFVGRSNTEAFF	-	-	TRBV10-3	TRBJ1-1
TGTGCCAGCAGTGATCGGACTAGCGGGATCAATGAGCAGTTCTTC	CASSDRTSGINEQFF	TRBD2	-	TRBV6-1	TRBJ2-1